Listed here are 18 T cell receptor beta chains from one sample, sequenced in a study of cytomegalovirus exposure and HLA in healthy donors. The primer mix had 60 Vbeta and 13 Jbeta primers. Data came from immunoSEQ multiplex PCR; TCRdb stores just in-frame clones and leaves some out. The data show about 170,000 clones, with around 75% seen just once and approximately 2.2% held by the top ten. What was sequenced was PBMCs. The receptors stem from a male donor in good health and CMV-seronegative.

The chain recombines TRBV19 with TRBJ2-2; no clear D. CDR1 is LNHDA, CDR2 SQIVND, per germline (reference sequence). This CDR3 contains 14 residues. The V and J ends lost 8 bases and 2 bases respectively, with 12 bases between them. This CDR3 reads CASAYIVNTGELFF. The CDR3 DNA sequence: TGTGCCAGTGCCTATATAGTTAACACCGGGGAGCTGTTTTTT.

This chain links TRBV10-3 with TRBJ1-6; TRBD1 matches at 9 bases. V lost 4 bases to trimming and J lost 8 bases; unmatched junction nucleotides: 3. The germline gives CDR1 ENHRY, CDR2 SYGVKD. This CDR3 is built from 14 residues. CDR3 in amino acids: CAISAGTGYSPLHF. The CDR3 DNA is TGTGCCATCAGTGCCGGGACAGGGTATTCACCCCTCCACTTT.

This CDR3 is CASSFGGGDNEQFF. The DNA for the CDR3 is TGTGCCAGCAGCTTCGGCGGGGGGGACAATGAGCAGTTCTTC. The chain employs TRBV7-9 and TRBJ2-1; 9 positions agree with TRBD2. Germline V gene data show CDR1 as SEHNR and CDR2 as FQNEAQ (reference sequence). The CDR3 covers 14 residues. Trimming cost V 3 bases and J 5 bases; bases outside gene matches: 2.

The chain has TRBV11-2 and TRBJ1-2; 10 nucleotides align to TRBD1. V lost 5 bases and J lost 7; bases outside the gene matches: 10. CDR3 length: 15 amino acids. Germline V gene data show CDR1 as SGHAT and CDR2 as FQNNGV. Here the CDR3 reads CASSAGTGARFGYTF. The CDR3 nucleotides are TGTGCCAGCAGCGCAGGGACAGGGGCAAGATTTGGCTACACCTTC.

This clone is a singleton in its sample. The V call is TRBV7-2, the J call TRBJ2-2; 8 nucleotides agree with TRBD1. Germline trimming cut 10 bases from V and 7 bases from J; bases unmatched to any gene: 11. This CDR3 is 14 amino acids long. Per germline, CDR1 SGHTA and CDR2 FQGNSA. CDR3 DNA sequence: TGTGCCACACAGAGACAGGGGAAGGTCGGGGAGCTGTTTTTT. Encoded protein: CATQRQGKVGELFF.

V gene TRBV11-1 combines with J gene TRBJ2-2; TRBD1 might be the D (5 bases). Per the germline V gene, CDR1 is SGHAT and CDR2 is FQDESV (reference sequence). This CDR3 has 16 residues. V lost 1 base to trimming and J lost 3 bases, with 12 bases between them. CDR3 residues: CASSLGFRVHTGELFF. As DNA, the CDR3 is TGTGCCAGCAGCTTAGGGTTCAGGGTCCACACCGGGGAGCTGTTTTTT.

This clone was recorded a few times. The rearrangement joins TRBV2 to TRBJ2-7; D unclear. Deletions cut 6 bases from V and 5 bases from J, with 11 bases between. The CDR3 runs 12 residues. Germline-derived CDR1 and CDR2 are SNHLY and FYNNEI. CDR3 residues: CASSPPSDEQYF. The CDR3 DNA reads as TGTGCCAGCAGCCCCCCAAGCGACGAGCAGTACTTC.

The chain recombines TRBV11-3 with TRBJ2-3; 9 positions agree with TRBD1. The length of the CDR3 is 16 residues. CDR1 is SGHNT, CDR2 YENEEA, per germline. V dropped 4 bases and J dropped 3; count of bases not matched to a gene: 8. The DNA for the CDR3 is TGTGCCAGCAGCTCCGGGACAGGGAGTAGGACAGATACGCAGTATTTT. Protein sequence: CASSSGTGSRTDTQYF.

The chain employs TRBV6-5 and TRBJ1-1; possible D gene TRBD1, 5 bases. The V end was cut by 6 bases, the J end by 5 bases, with 13 bases between. The CDR3 consists of 13 residues. The germline V gene has CDR1 MNHEY and CDR2 SVGAGI. The CDR3 DNA sequence: TGTGCCAGCAGCCCTTTGGGGGGGACTGAAGCTTTCTTT. It yields the protein CASSPLGGTEAFF.

The chain employs TRBV5-1 and TRBJ1-4; unclear D gene. Per the germline V gene, CDR1 is SGHRS and CDR2 is YFSETQ. Trimming shortened V by 4 bases and J by 6 bases, and 13 bases separated the two germline ends. The CDR3 has 14 residues. The CDR3 is CASSRGGSDEKLFF. CDR3 sequence (DNA): TGCGCCAGCAGCCGGGGAGGGAGCGATGAAAAACTGTTTTTT.

The V call is TRBV5-1, the J call TRBJ2-5, with TRBD2 matching over 11 bases. V was clipped by 0 bases and J by 5 bases; unmatched bases: 12. The length of the CDR3 is 18 residues. Germline V gene lookup returns CDR1 SGHRS and CDR2 YFSETQ. In DNA, the CDR3 is TGCGCCAGCAGCTTGGGGGGCCCCTCTACTAGCGGGGGTGAGACCCAGTACTTC. This translates into CASSLGGPSTSGGETQYF. The whole variable domain, remainder taken from reference TRBV5-1 and TRBJ2-5, is KAGVTQTPRYLIKTRGQQVTLSCSPISGHRSVSWYQQTPGQGLQFLFEYFSETQRNKGNFPGRFSGRQFSNSRSEMNVSTLELGDSALYLCASSLGGPSTSGGETQYFGPGTRLLVL.

The CDR3 sequence: CASSALAGVYNEQFF. CDR3 DNA: TGTGCCAGCAGCGCACTAGCGGGGGTATACAATGAGCAGTTCTTC. V is TRBV9 and J is TRBJ2-1, with TRBD2 identical over 11 bases. The CDR3 runs to 15 residues. Trimming at V came to 3 bases and at J to 4 bases, leaving 3 bases not matched to a gene. CDR1 SGDLS and CDR2 YYNGEE come from the germline V gene.

CDR3 sequence (DNA): TGTGCCAGCAGCGCGGGAAGAGGGACGCAGTATTTT. Its translation is CASSAGRGTQYF. The V call is TRBV11-3, the J call TRBJ2-3; weak D call: TRBD2 (6 bases). The CDR3 runs 12 residues. Trimming took 5 bases from V and 9 from J, leaving 12 bases between them. The germline CDR1 and CDR2 sequences are SGHNT and YENEEA.

This chain's CDR3 is CAISVMTGSGNTIYF. CDR3 coding DNA: TGTGCCATCAGTGTTATGACAGGCTCTGGAAACACCATATATTTT. The gene calls are TRBV10-3 and TRBJ1-3; D perhaps matches TRBD1 (6 bases). Trimming took off 4 bases at V and 0 bases at J, with 10 bases between the two ends. Per germline, CDR1 ENHRY and CDR2 SYGVKD. The CDR3 has 15 amino acids.

This chain links TRBV6-1 with TRBJ1-3; tentative D call: TRBD1 (5 bases). CDR1 MNHNS and CDR2 SASEGT come from the germline V gene. There are 13 residues in the CDR3. The V and J ends lost 5 bases and 2 bases respectively, with 7 bases between them. The CDR3 spells CASSLTAGNTIYF. The CDR3, as DNA: TGTGCCAGCAGTTTGACAGCTGGAAACACCATATATTTT.

The chain recombines TRBV27 with TRBJ1-2; TRBD1 aligns across 9 bases. Germline trimming cut 5 bases from V and 3 bases from J; bases unmatched to any gene: 4. The CDR3 loop spans 14 amino acids. Germline CDR1 is MNHEY and CDR2 is SMNVEV (reference sequence). The CDR3 coding sequence is TGTGCCAGCAGTGGACGGGACAGGGACTATGGCTACACCTTC. It codes for CASSGRDRDYGYTF.

This chain uses TRBV4-1 with TRBJ2-3, with 10 bases aligning to TRBD2. Per the germline V gene, CDR1 is MGHRA and CDR2 is YSYEKL. The CDR3 contains 18 residues. J gave up 0 bases and V 8 bases, and 14 bases lay outside the gene matches. DNA for the CDR3: TGCGCCAGCGCGAGGGGGGCTAGCGGGGGAGACAGCACAGATACGCAGTATTTT. Protein product: CASARGASGGDSTDTQYF.

The J gene is TRBJ2-1, the V gene TRBV30; D may be TRBD1 (5 bases). Germline CDR1 and CDR2: GTSNPN and SVGIG (reference sequence). The CDR3 length is 15 residues. The V end was cut by 0 bases, the J end by 2 bases, with 11 bases between. This CDR3 is CAWSVSRGPYNEQFF. DNA of the CDR3: TGTGCCTGGAGTGTGAGTAGGGGCCCCTACAATGAGCAGTTCTTC.